Listed below are T cell receptor beta chains from one sample, sequenced in a study of blood T cell repertoires in COVID-19. Measured with immunoSEQ multiplex PCR; TCRdb has only the in-frame clones, and not every one. The sample lists more than 65,000 clones, 80% to 90% occurring once. The sequenced sample was peripheral blood. These receptors were collected from a man aged 50-59 years with acute or convalescent COVID-19. Each CDR3 is given with its conserved first and last residue. A D gene is named only where the DNA matches it firmly. Size values are once, few and many counts, or a class for expanded clones, and some rows have none.

v_call	d_call	clone_size	j_call	cdr3_aa	cdr3_nt
TRBV5-1	TRBD1	NA	TRBJ1-1	CASSLLGQLTEAFF	TGCGCCAGCAGCTTGTTGGGACAGCTGACTGAAGCTTTCTTT
TRBV28	NA	NA	TRBJ2-7	CASRGPREQYF	TGTGCCAGCCGAGGTCCGAGGGAGCAGTACTTC
TRBV3-1/TRBV3-2	TRBD2	NA	TRBJ2-2	CASSQLSSGATGELFF	TGTGCCAGCAGCCAACTCTCTAGCGGGGCCACCGGGGAGCTGTTTTTT
TRBV30	NA	NA	TRBJ1-4	CAWRHDEKLFF	TGTGCCTGGAGACATGATGAAAAACTGTTTTTT
TRBV5-4	NA	few	TRBJ2-2	CASSPRGTGRAGELFF	TGTGCCAGCAGCCCGAGGGGCACAGGGAGGGCCGGGGAGCTGTTTTTT
TRBV9	NA	NA	TRBJ1-1	CASSPHPEEGMTEAFF	TGTGCCAGCAGCCCTCACCCAGAAGAGGGAATGACTGAAGCTTTCTTT
TRBV5-6	NA	NA	TRBJ1-1	CASSLSGTKAFF	TGTGCCAGCAGCTTGAGCGGGACGAAAGCTTTCTTT
TRBV27	NA	once	TRBJ1-5	CASSVFAYQPQHF	TGTGCCAGCAGTGTCTTCGCGTATCAGCCCCAGCATTTT
TRBV7-8	NA	NA	TRBJ1-1	CASSPPRGRANTEAFF	TGTGCCAGCAGCCCTCCCAGGGGAAGGGCGAACACTGAAGCTTTCTTT
TRBV13	NA	NA	TRBJ1-4	CASSLDVAGEKLFF	TGTGCCAGCAGCTTAGATGTAGCGGGGGAAAAACTGTTTTTT
TRBV30	TRBD1	NA	TRBJ1-1	CAYNDRGLRAFF	TGTGCCTACAACGACAGGGGGCTAAGAGCTTTCTTT
TRBV3-1/TRBV3-2	NA	NA	TRBJ1-2	CASSPRQRTNYGYTF	TGTGCCAGCAGCCCCAGGCAGAGAACTAACTATGGCTACACCTTC
TRBV6-1	NA	NA	TRBJ1-5	CASSELGSNQPQHF	TGTGCCAGCAGTGAGCTCGGGAGCAATCAGCCCCAGCATTTT
TRBV7-2	NA	NA	TRBJ2-1	CASSLLGGAVNEQFF	TGTGCCAGCAGCTTACTTGGGGGGGCCGTCAATGAGCAGTTCTTC
TRBV7-3	NA	NA	TRBJ1-3	CASSPQGYGNTIYF	TGTGCCAGCAGCCCACAGGGATACGGAAACACCATATATTTT